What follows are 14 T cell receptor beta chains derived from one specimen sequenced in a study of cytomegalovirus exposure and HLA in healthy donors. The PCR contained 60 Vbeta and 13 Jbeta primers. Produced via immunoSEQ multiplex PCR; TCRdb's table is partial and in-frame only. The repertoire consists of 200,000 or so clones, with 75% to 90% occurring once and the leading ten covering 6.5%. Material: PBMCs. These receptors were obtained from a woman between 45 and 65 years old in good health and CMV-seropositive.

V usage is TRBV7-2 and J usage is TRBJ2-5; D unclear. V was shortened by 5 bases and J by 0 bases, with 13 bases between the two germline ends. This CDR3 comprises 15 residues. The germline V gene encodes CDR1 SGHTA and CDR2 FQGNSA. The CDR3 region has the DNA TGTGCCAGCAGCCAAACGTACGAGTACCAAGAGACCCAGTACTTC. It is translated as CASSQTYEYQETQYF.

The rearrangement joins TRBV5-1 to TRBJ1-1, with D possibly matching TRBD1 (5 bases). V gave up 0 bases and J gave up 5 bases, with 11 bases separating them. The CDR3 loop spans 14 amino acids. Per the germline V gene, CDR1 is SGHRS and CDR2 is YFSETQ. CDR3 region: CASSLGTPETEAFF. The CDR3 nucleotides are TGCGCCAGCAGCTTGGGGACACCCGAAACTGAAGCTTTCTTT.

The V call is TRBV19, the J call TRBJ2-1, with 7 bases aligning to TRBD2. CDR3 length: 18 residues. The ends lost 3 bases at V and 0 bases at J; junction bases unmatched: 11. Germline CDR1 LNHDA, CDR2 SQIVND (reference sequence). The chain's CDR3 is CASSIELAKTSSYNEQFF. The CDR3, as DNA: TGTGCCAGTAGTATCGAACTAGCGAAAACTAGCTCCTACAATGAGCAGTTCTTC.

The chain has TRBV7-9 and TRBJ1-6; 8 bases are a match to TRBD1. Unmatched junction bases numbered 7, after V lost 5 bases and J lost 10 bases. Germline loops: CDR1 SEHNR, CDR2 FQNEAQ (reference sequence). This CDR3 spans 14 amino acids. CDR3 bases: TGTGCCAGCAGCCCCGGACAGGGTGTCTCACCCCTCCACTTT. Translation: CASSPGQGVSPLHF.

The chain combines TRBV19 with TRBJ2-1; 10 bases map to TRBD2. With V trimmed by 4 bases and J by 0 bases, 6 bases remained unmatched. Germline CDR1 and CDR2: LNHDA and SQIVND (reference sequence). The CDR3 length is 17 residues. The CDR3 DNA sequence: TGTGCCAGTAGTACAACTAGCGGGGTGAGCTCCTACAATGAGCAGTTCTTC. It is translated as CASSTTSGVSSYNEQFF.

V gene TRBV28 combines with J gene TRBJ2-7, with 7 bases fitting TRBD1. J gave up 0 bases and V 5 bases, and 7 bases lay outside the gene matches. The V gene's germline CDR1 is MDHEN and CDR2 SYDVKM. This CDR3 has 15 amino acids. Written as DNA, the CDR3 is TGTGCCAGCAGTCCCCCGACAGGGAGCTCCTACGAGCAGTACTTC. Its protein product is CASSPPTGSSYEQYF.

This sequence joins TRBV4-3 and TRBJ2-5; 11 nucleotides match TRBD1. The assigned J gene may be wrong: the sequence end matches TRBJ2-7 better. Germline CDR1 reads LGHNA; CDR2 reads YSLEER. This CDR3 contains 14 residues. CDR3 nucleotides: TGCGCCAGCAGCCGGGGGACAGGGGGCTACGAGCAGTACTTC. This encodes CASSRGTGGYEQYF.

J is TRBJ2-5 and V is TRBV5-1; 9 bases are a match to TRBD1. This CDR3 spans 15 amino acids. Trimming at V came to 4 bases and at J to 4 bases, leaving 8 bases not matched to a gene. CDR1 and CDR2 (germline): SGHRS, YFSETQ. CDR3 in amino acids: CASSAGTGKGETQYF. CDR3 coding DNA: TGCGCCAGCAGCGCCGGGACAGGGAAGGGAGAGACCCAGTACTTC.

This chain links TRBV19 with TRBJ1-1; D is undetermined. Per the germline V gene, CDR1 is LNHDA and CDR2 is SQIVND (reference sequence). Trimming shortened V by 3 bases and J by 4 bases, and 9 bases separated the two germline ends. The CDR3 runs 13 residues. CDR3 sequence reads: CASSIRRSTEAFF. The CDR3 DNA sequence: TGTGCCAGTAGTATTCGTCGGAGCACTGAAGCTTTCTTT.

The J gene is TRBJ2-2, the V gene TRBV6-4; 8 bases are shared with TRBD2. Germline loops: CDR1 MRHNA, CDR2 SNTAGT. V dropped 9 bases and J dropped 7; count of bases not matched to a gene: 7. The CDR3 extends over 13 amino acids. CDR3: CASGVAGNGELFF. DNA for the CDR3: TGTGCCAGTGGGGTAGCGGGAAACGGGGAGCTGTTTTTT.

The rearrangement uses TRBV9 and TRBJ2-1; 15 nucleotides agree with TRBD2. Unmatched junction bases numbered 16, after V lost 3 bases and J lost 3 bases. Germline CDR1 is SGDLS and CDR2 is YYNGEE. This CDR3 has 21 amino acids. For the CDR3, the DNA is TGTGCCAGCAGCGCGGGACTAGCGGGGGGTACACCTATCCTTAACTACAATGAGCAGTTCTTC. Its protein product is CASSAGLAGGTPILNYNEQFF.

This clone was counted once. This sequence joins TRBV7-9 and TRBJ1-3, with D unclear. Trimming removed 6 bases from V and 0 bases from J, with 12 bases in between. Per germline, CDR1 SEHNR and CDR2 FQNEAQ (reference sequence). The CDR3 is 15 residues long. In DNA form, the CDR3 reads TGTGCCAGCAGTAACGACATAGGCTCTGGAAACACCATATATTTT. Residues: CASSNDIGSGNTIYF.

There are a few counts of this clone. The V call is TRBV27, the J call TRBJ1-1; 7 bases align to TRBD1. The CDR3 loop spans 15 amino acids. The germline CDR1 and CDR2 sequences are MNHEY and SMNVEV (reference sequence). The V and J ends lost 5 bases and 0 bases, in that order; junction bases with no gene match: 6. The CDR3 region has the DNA TGTGCCAGCAGTAGGGGACAGCAAATGAACACTGAAGCTTTCTTT. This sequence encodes CASSRGQQMNTEAFF.

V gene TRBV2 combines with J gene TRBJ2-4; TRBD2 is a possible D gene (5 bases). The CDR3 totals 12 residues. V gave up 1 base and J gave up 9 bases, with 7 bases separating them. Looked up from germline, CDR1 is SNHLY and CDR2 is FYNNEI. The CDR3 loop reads CASSEVAGIQYF. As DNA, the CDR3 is TGTGCCAGCAGTGAAGTTGCGGGCATTCAGTACTTC.